This record concerns one T cell receptor (beta chain) sequence. Its specific antigen is unknown. Nothing much larger sits one base from this clone, and base qualities are not available. These data originate in a study of blood T cell repertoires in COVID-19 (TCRdb year 2020). Study-level background: The collaborator samples originated in the United States, Italy and Spain and spanned the acute and convalescent phases of COVID-19. The material from the prospective study consisted of cDNA or gDNA derived from T cells, B-cell-depleted T cells, or PBMCs. The dataset comprised deeply sampled blood TCRbeta repertoires from subjects exposed to, actively infected with, or recovered from COVID-19. The repertoires were released in a freely available public database meant as a resource for research on the immune response to SARS-CoV-2. Samples were obtained from the ongoing ImmuneRACE study (first 160 participants) and from approximately 1,200 subjects provided by 6 global collaborators. Nearly every sample came with metadata listing a de-identified subject ID, COVID-19 status, age in years and sex. Where HLA class I and class II types were available, the types were taken from metadata supplied by the sample provider, not from assay-based typing.

TCRbeta CDR3 regions were amplified from genomic DNA using the immunoSEQ Assay, a bias-controlled multiplex PCR. From the authors' description of their analysis: The number of nucleated cells in each sample was estimated from the amplification of reference gene primers within the assay. To quantify the absolute abundance of each unique TCRbeta CDR3 rearrangement, sequence reads were collapsed and filtered. For each sample, productive Simpson clonality was calculated as the square root of Simpson's diversity index across productive rearrangements. TCRdb obtained this table from immuneACCESS and retained in-frame rearrangements with V and J assigned. These tables miss some clones; where compared with another copy, unresolved V genes account for less than half of the shortfall, and the remainder is unexplained. V and J calls and clone size are copied from that table; D and trimming were computed from the DNA. Here the sample has approximately 97,000 clones; around 84% occur a single time. Clones ranked in the top ten supply about 2.9% of the sample.

Study-wide findings and limitations: The amount of clinical and demographic metadata varied by source and participant and was provided uncurated.

Including cysteine and phenylalanine, the CDR3 has 12 amino acids. Only the CDR3 DNA stays, 36 bases, in frame from base 1. CDR1 and CDR2 are read off the germline V gene as MNHNS and SASEGT. V is pared back by 2 bases and J by 4 bases, with 5 bases lying between the germline termini. Each collaborating institution followed its own protocols to collect whole blood in K2EDTA tubes. For TCRbeta analysis, collaborators shipped samples in one of three forms: frozen whole blood, isolated PBMCs, or DNA extracted from either of those sample types. The specimen sequenced was peripheral blood. The V gene is TRBV6-1 and the J gene is TRBJ1-2, with the D gene not confidently named. This TCR derives from a man aged 50-60 years with active or convalescent COVID-19. CDR3 loop: CASSERVYGYTF. The nucleotide sequence is TGTGCCAGCAGTGAACGGGTCTATGGCTACACCTTC.